The 8 T cell receptor beta chains listed next were all sequenced from one sample in a study of beta chain features in type 1 diabetes. Investigators reverse transcribed all isolated RNA, so they sequenced expressed TCRB transcripts. Repertoires were generated with immunoSEQ multiplex PCR, while TCRdb's copy carries only in-frame clones and drops some. Among 350,000 to 400,000 clones listed, approximately 12% were seen once. Findings and limits, study-wide: Shortening that was moderate but significant affected the TCRB CDR3s of Type 1 diabetes patients in all four CD4+ subsets.

Their cognate antigens are unknown. Sequenced material: naive CD4+ T cells from blood. The source is a woman under 30 with type 1 diabetes.

The chain recombines TRBV4-2 with TRBJ2-7; the match to TRBD2 covers 10 bases. V was pared by 5 bases and J by 2 bases, with 3 bases of the junction left unmatched. The CDR3 consists of 14 residues. CDR1 is LGHNA and CDR2 is YNFKEQ in the germline V gene. The CDR3 here is CASSGAGGPYEQYF. The CDR3 bases are TGTGCCAGCAGCGGAGCGGGAGGGCCCTACGAGCAGTACTTC.

In its sample, this clone was seen once. The gene calls are TRBV28 and TRBJ2-7; D may be TRBD2 (6 bases). Trimming took off 2 bases at V and 3 bases at J, with 11 bases between the two ends. The CDR3 extends over 14 amino acids. The germline gives CDR1 MDHEN, CDR2 SYDVKM. The CDR3 loop reads CASSLRTTNYEQYF. CDR3 coding DNA: TGTGCCAGCAGTTTAAGGACTACGAACTACGAGCAGTACTTC.

This clone was seen only once. The chain uses TRBV28 and TRBJ2-5, with D unresolved. The CDR3 consists of 17 residues. The germline gives CDR1 MDHEN, CDR2 SYDVKM. V was cut by 2 bases and J by 2 bases, with 18 bases left in between. CDR3 nucleotide sequence: TGTGCCAGCAGTTTAGATATCGGCGGCCGCCTACAAGAGACCCAGTACTTC. Its protein product is CASSLDIGGRLQETQYF.

This clone was found a few times. The chain employs TRBV7-2 and TRBJ2-1; 7 nucleotides align to TRBD1. From germline, CDR1 is SGHTA and CDR2 FQGNSA. The CDR3 has 15 amino acids. Germline trimming cut 5 bases from V and 5 bases from J; bases unmatched to any gene: 9. The CDR3 nucleotides are TGTGCCAGCAGCCGCGCTGGGACAGTTAACAATGAGCAGTTCTTC. Amino acid sequence: CASSRAGTVNNEQFF.

This clone was seen a single time. The chain recombines TRBV10-2 with TRBJ2-1, with 12 bases fitting TRBD2. CDR3 length equals 14 residues. V was clipped by 3 bases and J by 10 bases; unmatched bases: 4. The V gene's germline CDR1 is WSHSY and CDR2 SAAADI. In DNA form, the CDR3 reads TGCGCCAGCAGTGAAGGTCTAGCGGGGGGGGAGCAGTTCTTC. It specifies CASSEGLAGGEQFF.

This clone has a handful of counts. The genes are TRBV2 and TRBJ2-3, with 8 nucleotides matching TRBD1. This CDR3 is 14 amino acids long. The J segment lost 3 bases and the V segment lost 8 bases, leaving 7 bases of the junction unmatched. CDR1 and CDR2 from the germline V gene are SNHLY and FYNNEI. CDR3: CASGRDRRTDTQYF. The CDR3 DNA follows: TGTGCCAGCGGCAGGGACAGGAGGACAGATACGCAGTATTTT.

Only a few counts were recorded for this clone. The chain uses TRBV19 and TRBJ1-1, with 10 bases aligning to TRBD1. With 5 bases clipped from V and 2 bases from J, the junction kept 5 bases outside the gene matches. The CDR3 consists of 15 residues. Germline CDR1 LNHDA, CDR2 SQIVND (reference sequence). CDR3 amino acids: CASSARTGGNTEAFF. CDR3 sequence (DNA): TGTGCCAGTAGTGCCCGGACAGGGGGTAACACTGAAGCTTTCTTT.

This clone showed up just a few times. This rearrangement joins TRBV4-2 to TRBJ2-3, with 12 bases lining up with TRBD2. CDR3 length: 16 residues. V shed 5 bases, J shed 4 bases, and the junction held 7 bases outside the gene matches. Germline CDR1 reads LGHNA; CDR2 reads YNFKEQ. As DNA, the CDR3 is TGTGCCAGCAGCACTCGACTAGCGGGGGAATCAGATACGCAGTATTTT. Residues: CASSTRLAGESDTQYF.